What follows are 27 T cell receptor beta chains derived from one specimen sequenced in a study of cytomegalovirus exposure and HLA in healthy donors. In the PCR, 60 Vbeta and 13 Jbeta primers were used. Clones were sequenced by immunoSEQ multiplex PCR, and TCRdb holds only the in-frame ones, with some missing. The profile covers around 69,000 clones, with about two thirds appearing a single time and 6% to 9.5% taken by the ten largest. The specimen sequenced was PBMCs. These receptors were taken from a man aged 40-50 years in good health and CMV-seropositive.

The chain's CDR3 is CARSLDCGELADQPQHF. CDR3 coding DNA: TGTGCCAGAAGCTTGGACTGTGGAGAATTAGCCGATCAGCCCCAGCATTTT. V is TRBV5-3 and J is TRBJ1-5; D gene uncertain. TRBV5-3 is noted as an ORF with a role that remains uncertain. The CDR3 contains 17 residues. V was trimmed by 0 bases and J by 5 bases, leaving 18 bases between them.

There are a few counts of this clone. This rearrangement joins TRBV5-1 to TRBJ1-5; 7 bases are shared with TRBD1. CDR3 length: 13 residues. CDR1 is SGHRS, CDR2 YFSETQ, per germline. With V trimmed by 4 bases and J by 7 bases, 5 bases remained unmatched. The CDR3 DNA reads as TGCGCCAGCAGCGCGGACAGGTTCCAGCCCCAGCATTTT. Protein sequence: CASSADRFQPQHF.

CDR3 region: CASSPRDRGFYGYTF. In DNA form, the CDR3 reads TGTGCCAGCAGCCCCCGGGACAGAGGATTCTATGGCTACACCTTC. J is TRBJ1-2 and V is TRBV5-4, with TRBD1 matching 7 bases. The germline V gene encodes CDR1 SGHNT and CDR2 YYREEE (reference sequence). The CDR3 totals 15 residues. V was pared by 4 bases and J by 4 bases, with 10 bases of the junction left unmatched.

This clone has more than one count but fewer than ten. The chain combines TRBV11-2 with TRBJ1-3, with D hard to call. The germline CDR1 and CDR2 sequences are SGHAT and FQNNGV. The V end lost 1 base, the J end lost 0 bases, and 7 bases lay between the germline ends. The CDR3 loop spans 15 amino acids. This CDR3 reads CASSLVRSSGNTIYF. CDR3 DNA: TGTGCCAGCAGCTTAGTGCGGAGCTCTGGAAACACCATATATTTT. The full variable domain, in which reference TRBV11-2 and TRBJ1-3 provide the parts outside the CDR3, is EAGVAQSPRYKIIEKRQSVAFWCNPISGHATLYWYQQILGQGPKLLIQFQNNGVVDDSQLPKDRFSAERLKGVDSTLKIQPAKLEDSAVYLCASSLVRSSGNTIYFGEGSWLTVV.

The chain joins TRBV6-5 to TRBJ2-1; 10 nucleotides match TRBD1. With V trimmed by 2 bases and J by 4 bases, 2 bases remained unmatched. Germline CDR1 is MNHEY and CDR2 is SVGAGI. The CDR3 has 15 residues. CDR3 region: CASSYGTGDYNEQFF. CDR3 nucleotides: TGTGCCAGCAGTTACGGGACAGGGGATTACAATGAGCAGTTCTTC.

This clone was counted a few times. The chain joins TRBV19 to TRBJ1-4, with D maybe TRBD1 (5 bases). This CDR3 region has 16 residues. Germline V gene sequence: CDR1 LNHDA, CDR2 SQIVND (reference sequence). Trimming cost V 3 bases and J 4 bases, with 15 bases left between them. This CDR3 is CASSITATAFNEKLFF. CDR3 nucleotides: TGTGCCAGTAGTATCACAGCGACAGCTTTTAATGAAAAACTGTTTTTT.

The chain is built from TRBV6-5 and TRBJ2-5; D gene uncertain. CDR1 and CDR2 from the germline V gene are MNHEY and SVGAGI. The CDR3 totals 12 residues. Trimming took off 6 bases at V and 1 base at J, with 6 bases between the two ends. The CDR3 coding sequence is TGTGCCAGCAGAGACTCCCAAGAGACCCAGTACTTC. Protein sequence: CASRDSQETQYF.

V and J are TRBV7-2 and TRBJ1-4; TRBD1 matches 11 bases. Germline lookup yields CDR1 SGHTA and CDR2 FQGNSA. The CDR3 has 17 residues. Losses at the gene ends were 7 bases for V and 0 bases for J; bases not matched to a gene: 7. CDR3 in amino acids: CASTSGQGVATNEKLFF. The DNA of the CDR3 is TGTGCCAGCACTTCGGGACAGGGGGTTGCAACTAATGAAAAACTGTTTTTT.

The rearrangement joins TRBV5-6 to TRBJ2-1; TRBD2 matches 8 bases. Germline values: CDR1 SGHDT, CDR2 YYEEEE. The CDR3 has 16 residues. The V and J ends lost 1 base and 0 bases, in that order; junction bases with no gene match: 3. For the CDR3, the DNA is TGTGCCAGCAGCTTGTTCGGGACTAGCTCCTACAATGAGCAGTTCTTC. This sequence encodes CASSLFGTSSYNEQFF.

This sequence joins TRBV6-5 and TRBJ2-7, with 8 bases matching TRBD1. The CDR3 is 16 residues long. The ends lost 0 bases at V and 4 bases at J; junction bases unmatched: 8. CDR1 and CDR2 from the germline V gene are MNHEY and SVGAGI. CDR3 loop: CASSYSRGRGLYEQYF. As DNA, the CDR3 is TGTGCCAGCAGTTACTCGAGGGGCAGGGGGCTATACGAGCAGTACTTC.

This chain links TRBV5-6 with TRBJ1-3; D is possibly TRBD1 (5 bases). Deletions cut 3 bases from V and 2 bases from J, with 21 bases between. This CDR3 is 18 amino acids long. Germline V gives CDR1 SGHDT, CDR2 YYEEEE. The CDR3 loop is CASSSSPDDRPAGNTIYF. The CDR3 DNA reads TGTGCCAGCAGCTCCTCTCCTGACGACAGACCCGCTGGAAACACCATATATTTT.

The rearrangement joins TRBV5-6 to TRBJ2-7; TRBD2 is a possible D gene (5 bases). This CDR3 region has 13 residues. Germline V gene data show CDR1 as SGHDT and CDR2 as YYEEEE. Trimming removed 4 bases from V and 3 bases from J, with 11 bases in between. The CDR3 sequence: CASSLAQNYEQYF. The CDR3 DNA reads TGTGCCAGCAGCCTAGCCCAAAACTACGAGCAGTACTTC.

V gene TRBV6-1 combines with J gene TRBJ2-4; 9 nucleotides align to TRBD1. The CDR3 is made up of 16 amino acids. V was clipped by 5 bases and J by 0 bases; unmatched bases: 5. Germline V gene lookup returns CDR1 MNHNS and CDR2 SASEGT. CDR3 residues: CASSQGTGLAKNIQYF. CDR3 nucleotides: TGTGCCAGCAGTCAAGGGACAGGGCTAGCCAAAAACATTCAGTACTTC.

The chain uses TRBV28 and TRBJ1-5, with 9 bases matching TRBD1. CDR3 length: 16 amino acids. Germline CDR1 reads MDHEN; CDR2 reads SYDVKM. The J segment lost 7 bases and the V segment lost 6 bases, leaving 13 bases of the junction unmatched. CDR3 residues: CASSPSGQGRGQPQHF. The CDR3 nucleotides read TGTGCCAGCAGCCCTAGCGGACAGGGGCGGGGGCAGCCCCAGCATTTT. The full variable domain, completed using reference TRBV28 and TRBJ1-5, is DVKVTQSSRYLVKRTGEKVFLECVQDMDHENMFWYRQDPGLGLRLIYFSYDVKMKEKGDIPEGYSVSREKKERFSLILESASTNQTSMYLCASSPSGQGRGQPQHFGDGTRLSIL.

This chain links TRBV5-4 with TRBJ1-2; 8 bases fit TRBD1. The V and J ends lost 2 bases and 0 bases, in that order; junction bases with no gene match: 9. CDR3 length: 17 amino acids. Germline V gives CDR1 SGHNT, CDR2 YYREEE (reference sequence). CDR3 coding DNA: TGTGCCAGCAGCTTTGGACAGGGCAGACCCGCTAACTATGGCTACACCTTC. This encodes CASSFGQGRPANYGYTF.

CDR3 nucleotide sequence: TGTGCCAGCAGTTTACAGTACAATGAGCAGTTCTTC. It yields the protein CASSLQYNEQFF. V usage is TRBV7-2 and J usage is TRBJ2-1; D gene uncertain. CDR1 and CDR2 (germline): SGHTA, FQGNSA. The CDR3 has 12 residues. V was pared by 6 bases and J by 4 bases, with 7 bases between. The whole variable domain, remainder taken from reference TRBV7-2 and TRBJ2-1, is GAGVSQSPSNKVTEKGKDVELRCDPISGHTALYWYRQSLGQGLEFLIYFQGNSAPDKSGLPSDRFSAERTGGSVSTLTIQRTQQEDSAVYLCASSLQYNEQFFGPGTRLTVL.

V gene TRBV28 combines with J gene TRBJ1-5; D gene uncertain. Per the germline V gene, CDR1 is MDHEN and CDR2 is SYDVKM. The CDR3 runs to 12 residues. Between the trimmed V and J ends, which lost 7 bases and 5 bases, there was a span of 9 bases. CDR3 sequence reads: CASTHNDQPQHF. The CDR3 DNA reads as TGTGCCAGCACCCACAACGATCAGCCCCAGCATTTT. Full variable domain (missing parts from reference TRBV28 and TRBJ1-5): DVKVTQSSRYLVKRTGEKVFLECVQDMDHENMFWYRQDPGLGLRLIYFSYDVKMKEKGDIPEGYSVSREKKERFSLILESASTNQTSMYLCASTHNDQPQHFGDGTRLSIL.

This chain links TRBV5-6 with TRBJ1-1; 8 bases match TRBD1. Germline loops: CDR1 SGHDT, CDR2 YYEEEE. J gave up 0 bases and V 2 bases, and 6 bases lay outside the gene matches. The CDR3 sequence is 16 residues long. This CDR3 reads CASSLGQGIMNTEAFF. The CDR3 nucleotides read TGTGCCAGCAGCTTAGGACAGGGTATAATGAACACTGAAGCTTTCTTT.

The CDR3 spells CASSDRGGRGSYNEQFF. CDR3 coding DNA: TGTGCCAGCAGCGATCGCGGCGGGAGGGGCTCCTACAATGAGCAGTTCTTC. The rearrangement joins TRBV13 to TRBJ2-1; 9 bases match TRBD2. V was pared by 5 bases and J by 0 bases, with 8 bases of the junction left unmatched. The CDR3 covers 17 residues. Germline V CDR1 and CDR2: PRHDT, FYEKMQ (reference sequence).

On this clone itself: Without the conserved terminal phenylalanine or tryptophan, this CDR3 likely stems from a read error. The limits of the CDR3 on the DNA are not certain, so only TCRdb's listed CDR3 is given. This chain uses TRBV30 with TRBJ2-2; TRBD2 is taken as the D call from the table, unchecked against the DNA. The CDR3 contains 9 residues when both ends are counted. Germline assignment: CDR1 GTSNPN and CDR2 SVGIG (reference sequence). The CDR3 spells CAWRASGSR.

The chain employs TRBV6-5 and TRBJ2-7, with 9 bases lining up with TRBD2. J lost 6 bases, V lost 4 bases, and 13 bases had no gene match. Germline loops: CDR1 MNHEY, CDR2 SVGAGI. This CDR3 is 16 amino acids long. The CDR3 loop is CASSWGTSSAGGEQYF. In nucleotides, the CDR3 is TGTGCCAGCAGTTGGGGGACTAGCTCGGCGGGGGGCGAGCAGTACTTC.

The chain uses TRBV4-1 and TRBJ1-4; D is unclear. Germline lookup yields CDR1 MGHRA and CDR2 YSYEKL. This CDR3 has 15 residues. The V gene lost 0 bases and the J gene lost 5 bases, with 10 bases spanning the gap. DNA for the CDR3: TGCGCCAGCAGCCAAGAGGAGGGATTGAATGAAAAACTGTTTTTT. Protein sequence: CASSQEEGLNEKLFF.

A few counts support this clone. This sequence joins TRBV29-1 and TRBJ2-7, with 9 bases aligning to TRBD2. Germline V CDR1 and CDR2: SQVTM, ANQGSEA. Trimming at V came to 3 bases and at J to 4 bases, leaving 7 bases not matched to a gene. The CDR3 contains 14 residues. The DNA of the CDR3 is TGCAGCGTTGATAGCGGGAGAGGTTCATACGAGCAGTACTTC. Translation: CSVDSGRGSYEQYF.

This clone appeared once. The chain uses TRBV7-9 and TRBJ2-6; a possible D gene is TRBD1 (6 bases). Germline loops: CDR1 SEHNR, CDR2 FQNEAQ (reference sequence). With 5 bases removed from V and 0 bases from J, the gap between germline ends came to 17 bases. This CDR3 is built from 18 residues. The CDR3 DNA follows: TGTGCCAGCAGCCCCATCGGGGACACGACCTCTGGGGCCAACGTCCTGACTTTC. Encoded protein: CASSPIGDTTSGANVLTF.

This clone was counted only a few times. This chain joins TRBV27 and TRBJ1-5, with D possibly matching TRBD1 (5 bases). Germline loops: CDR1 MNHEY, CDR2 SMNVEV (reference sequence). The CDR3 sequence is 13 residues long. Trimming cost V 3 bases and J 6 bases, with 9 bases left between them. CDR3 region: CASSLAGLQPQHF. The CDR3 region has the DNA TGTGCCAGCAGTTTGGCAGGGCTTCAGCCCCAGCATTTT.

The genes are TRBV5-8 and TRBJ2-2; a weak D match, TRBD1 (6 bases). V was clipped by 4 bases and J by 5 bases, with 21 bases between them. Germline assignment: CDR1 SGHTS and CDR2 YDEGEE. This CDR3 has 17 residues. The CDR3 coding sequence is TGTGCCAGCAGCCAAGTAACGACAGGTCTAGGTACCGGGGAGCTGTTTTTT. It encodes CASSQVTTGLGTGELFF.

This clone has more than one count but fewer than ten. The rearrangement links TRBV6-6 to TRBJ1-5; 8 bases match TRBD1. V dropped 7 bases and J dropped 5; count of bases not matched to a gene: 10. Germline V gene data show CDR1 as MNHNY and CDR2 as SVGAGI (reference sequence). This CDR3 has 15 amino acids. CDR3 sequence: CASTPGQGGDQPQHF. The CDR3 DNA reads as TGTGCCAGCACCCCTGGACAGGGAGGGGATCAGCCCCAGCATTTT.